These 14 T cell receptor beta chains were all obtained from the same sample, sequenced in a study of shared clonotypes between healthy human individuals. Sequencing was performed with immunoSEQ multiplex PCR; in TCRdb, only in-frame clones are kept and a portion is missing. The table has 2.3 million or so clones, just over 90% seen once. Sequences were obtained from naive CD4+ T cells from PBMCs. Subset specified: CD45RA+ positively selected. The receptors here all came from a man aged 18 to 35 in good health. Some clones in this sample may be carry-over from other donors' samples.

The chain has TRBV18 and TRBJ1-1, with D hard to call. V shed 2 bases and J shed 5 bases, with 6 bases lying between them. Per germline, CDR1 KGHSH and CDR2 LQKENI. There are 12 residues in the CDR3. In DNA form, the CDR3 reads TGTGCCAGCTCACCAGTCCTTACTGAAGCTTTCTTT. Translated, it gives CASSPVLTEAFF.

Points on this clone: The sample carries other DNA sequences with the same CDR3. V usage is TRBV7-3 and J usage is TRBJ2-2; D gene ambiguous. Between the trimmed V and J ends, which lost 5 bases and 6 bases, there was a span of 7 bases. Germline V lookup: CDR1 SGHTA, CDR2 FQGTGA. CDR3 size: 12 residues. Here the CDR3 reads CASSPPAGELFF. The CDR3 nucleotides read TGTGCCAGCAGCCCCCCGGCCGGGGAGCTGTTTTTT.

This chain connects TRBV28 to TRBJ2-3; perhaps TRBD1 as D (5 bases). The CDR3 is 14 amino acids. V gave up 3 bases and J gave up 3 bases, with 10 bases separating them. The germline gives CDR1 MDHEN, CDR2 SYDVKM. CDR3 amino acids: CASSFITGTDTQYF. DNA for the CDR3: TGTGCCAGCAGTTTTATTACAGGTACAGATACGCAGTATTTT.

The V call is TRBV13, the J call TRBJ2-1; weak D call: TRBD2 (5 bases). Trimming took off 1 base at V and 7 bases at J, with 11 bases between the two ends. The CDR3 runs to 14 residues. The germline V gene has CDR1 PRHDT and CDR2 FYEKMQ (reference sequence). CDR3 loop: CASSLVGGGNEQFF. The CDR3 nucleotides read TGTGCCAGCAGCTTAGTAGGTGGAGGAAATGAGCAGTTCTTC.

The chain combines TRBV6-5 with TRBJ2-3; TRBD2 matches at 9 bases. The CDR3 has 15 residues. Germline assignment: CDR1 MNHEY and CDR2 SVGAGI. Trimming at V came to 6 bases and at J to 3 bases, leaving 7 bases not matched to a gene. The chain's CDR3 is CASRRSGRRTDTQYF. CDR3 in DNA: TGTGCCAGCAGGAGGAGCGGGAGGCGGACAGATACGCAGTATTTT.

CDR3 in DNA: TGTGCCAGCACCCCCGGGGGGAGCGGGAGTTGGGTTCGAGAGACCCAGTACTTC. This translates into CASTPGGSGSWVRETQYF. This sequence joins TRBV28 and TRBJ2-5; 8 positions agree with TRBD2. Per germline, CDR1 MDHEN and CDR2 SYDVKM. The V and J ends lost 7 bases and 4 bases, in that order; junction bases with no gene match: 20. The CDR3 spans 18 residues.

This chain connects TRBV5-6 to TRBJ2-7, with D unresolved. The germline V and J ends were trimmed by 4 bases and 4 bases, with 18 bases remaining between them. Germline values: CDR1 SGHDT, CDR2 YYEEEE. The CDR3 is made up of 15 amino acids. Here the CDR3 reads CASSPYDRTEYEQYF. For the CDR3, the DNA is TGTGCCAGCAGCCCCTATGACCGTACTGAATACGAGCAGTACTTC.

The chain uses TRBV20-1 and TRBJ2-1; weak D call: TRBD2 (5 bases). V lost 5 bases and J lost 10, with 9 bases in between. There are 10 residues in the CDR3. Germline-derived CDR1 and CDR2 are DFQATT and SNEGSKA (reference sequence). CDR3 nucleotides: TGCAGTGCTGGCCCTAGCGAGCAGTTCTTC. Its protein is CSAGPSEQFF.

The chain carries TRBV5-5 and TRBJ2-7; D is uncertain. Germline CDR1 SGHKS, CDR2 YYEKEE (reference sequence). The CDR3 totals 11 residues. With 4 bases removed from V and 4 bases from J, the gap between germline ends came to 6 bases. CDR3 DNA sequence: TGTGCCAGCAGCAGGGATTACGAGCAGTACTTC. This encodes CASSRDYEQYF. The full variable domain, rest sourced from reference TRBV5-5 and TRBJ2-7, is DAGVTQSPTHLIKTRGQQVTLRCSPISGHKSVSWYQQVLGQGPQFIFQYYEKEERGRGNFPDRFSARQFPNYSSELNVNALLLGDSALYLCASSRDYEQYFGPGTRLTVT.

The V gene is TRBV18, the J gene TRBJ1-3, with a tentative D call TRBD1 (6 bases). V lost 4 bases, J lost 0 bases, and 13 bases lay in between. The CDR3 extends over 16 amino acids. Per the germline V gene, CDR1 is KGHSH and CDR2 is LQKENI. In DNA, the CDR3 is TGTGCCAGCTCACAAGCAGGGGCAACCTCTGGAAACACCATATATTTT. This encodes CASSQAGATSGNTIYF.

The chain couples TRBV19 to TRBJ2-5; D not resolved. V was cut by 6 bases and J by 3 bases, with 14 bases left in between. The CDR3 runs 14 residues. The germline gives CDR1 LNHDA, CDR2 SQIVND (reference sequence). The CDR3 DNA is TGTGCCAGTAGACTCACGTCCCAGAAAGAGACCCAGTACTTC. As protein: CASRLTSQKETQYF.

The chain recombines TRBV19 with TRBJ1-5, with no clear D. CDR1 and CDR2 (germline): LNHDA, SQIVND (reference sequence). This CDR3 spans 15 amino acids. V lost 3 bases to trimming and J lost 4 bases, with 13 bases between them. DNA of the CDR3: TGTGCCAGTAGTATCATCAGGCTACGGAATCAGCCCCAGCATTTT. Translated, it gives CASSIIRLRNQPQHF.

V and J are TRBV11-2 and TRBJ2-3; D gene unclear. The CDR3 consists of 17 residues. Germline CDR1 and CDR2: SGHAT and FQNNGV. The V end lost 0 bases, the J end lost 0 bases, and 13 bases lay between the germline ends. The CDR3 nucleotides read TGTGCCAGCAGCTTAGATCTGTACCTGATTAGCACAGATACGCAGTATTTT. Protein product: CASSLDLYLISTDTQYF. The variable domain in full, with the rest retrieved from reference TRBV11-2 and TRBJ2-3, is EAGVAQSPRYKIIEKRQSVAFWCNPISGHATLYWYQQILGQGPKLLIQFQNNGVVDDSQLPKDRFSAERLKGVDSTLKIQPAKLEDSAVYLCASSLDLYLISTDTQYFGPGTRLTVL.

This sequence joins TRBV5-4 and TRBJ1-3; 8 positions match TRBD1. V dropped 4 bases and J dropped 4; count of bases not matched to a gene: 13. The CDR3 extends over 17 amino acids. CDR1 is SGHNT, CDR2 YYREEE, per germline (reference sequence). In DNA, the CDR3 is TGTGCCAGCAGCGGAACCGTCAGGGGGCAGGGAGGAAACACCATATATTTT. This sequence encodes CASSGTVRGQGGNTIYF.